This T cell receptor beta chain was obtained from a study of T cell responses to AZD1222 COVID-19 vaccine. TCRdb's copy holds only in-frame clones and misses some; the assay was immunoSEQ multiplex PCR. The sample shows roughly 150,000 clones, 85% to 90% of them seen only once. The V gene lost 4 bases and the J gene lost 9 bases, with 11 bases spanning the gap. The CDR3 runs to 12 residues. The germline CDR1 and CDR2 sequences are SGHVS and FNYEAQ. Regarding the study as a whole: In the spike-specific TCR repertoire, nearly half reportedly target unmutated variant regions. Spike-specific TCR breadth and depth rose after two AZD1222 doses. CD4 TCRs covered the whole spike, strongest at regions 160-218 and 743-854.

Only one count was recorded for this clone. Its matching antigen is unknown. The sequences come from peripheral blood, collected 28 days after the second AZD1222 dose. J is TRBJ2-3 and V is TRBV7-6, with D perhaps being TRBD1 or TRBD2 (5 bases each). This sequence originates from an adult who received the AZD1222 COVID-19 vaccine. The CDR3 nucleotides are TGTGCCAGCAGCTCCCTCGAGGGGACGCAGTATTTT. Its protein is CASSSLEGTQYF.